What follows describes a single TCR beta chain. Different DNA sequences within this sample yield the same CDR3. The entry originates in a study of blood T cell repertoires in COVID-19. Study context: COVID-19 samples from acute and convalescent phases originated in the United States, Italy and Spain. T cells, B-cell-depleted T cells, or PBMCs provided the cDNA or gDNA that served as material.

In the authors' workflow: Amplifying reference gene primers gave estimates of nucleated cell counts. The repertoire was sequenced with immunoSEQ multiplex PCR; TCRdb's copy has only in-frame clones and lacks some. That table gives V, J and clone size, and the DNA gave D and trimming. The sample holds hundreds of thousands of clones; around 83% are singletons and the top ten take roughly 5.8%. Losses at the gene ends were 0 bases for V and 5 bases for J; bases not matched to a gene: 0. This CDR3 region has 12 residues. CDR1 GTSNPN and CDR2 SVGIG come from the germline V gene (reference sequence). The V and J genes are TRBV30 and TRBJ2-5; 7 bases are shared with TRBD2. The sequencing input was peripheral blood. This clonotype originated in a man at least 80 years old with acute or convalescent COVID-19. CDR3 coding DNA: TGTGCCTGGAGTGTGCGGGGGGAGACCCAGTACTTC. Amino acid sequence: CAWSVRGETQYF.